Listed below are T cell receptor beta chains from one sample, sequenced in a study of naive and memory T cell subsets. One entry per CDR3 protein results from TCRdb running MiXCR on the UMI-ligation and nested PCR reads. Of 120,000 to 150,000 distinct CDR3 sequences listed, under 25% were seen once; the top ten hold 0.085% to 0.11%. Input material: naive CD4+ T cells from blood. The receptors stem from a human donor in good health. Both conserved end residues are part of each CDR3. A D gene is named only where the DNA matches it firmly. A row's size may be missing; if present it is once, few, many or a size class.

j_gene: TRBJ2-7; v_gene: TRBV6-2/TRBV6-3; d_gene: .; abundance: few; CDR3nt: TGTGCCAGCAGCAGTTATCACAGGTACTACGAGCAGTACTTC; CDR3aa: CASSSYHRYYEQYF
j_gene: TRBJ2-5; v_gene: TRBV11-2; d_gene: .; abundance: .; CDR3nt: TGTGCCAGCAGCTTAGACCACAGATTGAAAGAGACCCAGTACTTC; CDR3aa: CASSLDHRLKETQYF
j_gene: TRBJ1-2; v_gene: TRBV6-5; d_gene: TRBD1; abundance: many; CDR3nt: TGTGCCAGCAGTTTGGCGACAGGGCTTAACTATGGCTACACCTTC; CDR3aa: CASSLATGLNYGYTF
j_gene: TRBJ2-2; v_gene: TRBV6-1; d_gene: .; abundance: many; CDR3nt: TGTGCCAGCAGTCCCCAGGGGGGGATGAACACCGGGGAGCTGTTTTTT; CDR3aa: CASSPQGGMNTGELFF
j_gene: TRBJ2-1; v_gene: TRBV7-2; d_gene: .; abundance: .; CDR3nt: TGTGCCAGCAGCCCGACGAGGGGGAGTAATGAGCAGTTCTTC; CDR3aa: CASSPTRGSNEQFF
j_gene: TRBJ2-3; v_gene: TRBV5-1; d_gene: .; abundance: many; CDR3nt: TGCGCCAGCAGCTGGCCCCGAGGGGACGGCACAGATACGCAGTATTTT; CDR3aa: CASSWPRGDGTDTQYF
j_gene: TRBJ1-5; v_gene: TRBV18; d_gene: .; abundance: .; CDR3nt: TGTGCCAGCTCACCTTTTTTCCAGAGCCAGCCCCAGCATTTT; CDR3aa: CASSPFFQSQPQHF
j_gene: TRBJ2-7; v_gene: TRBV11-3; d_gene: TRBD2; abundance: .; CDR3nt: TGTGCCAGCAGCTTAGACTACGGACTAGCCAAGGGCTACGAGCAGTACTTC; CDR3aa: CASSLDYGLAKGYEQYF
j_gene: TRBJ2-3; v_gene: TRBV14; d_gene: TRBD2; abundance: many; CDR3nt: TGTGCCAGCAGCCAAGATTCCCTAGCGGGAGTAGATACGCAGTATTTT; CDR3aa: CASSQDSLAGVDTQYF
j_gene: TRBJ1-4; v_gene: TRBV7-2; d_gene: .; abundance: .; CDR3nt: TGTGCCAGCAGCTTACCAGGGTTCACTAATGAAAAACTGTTTTTT; CDR3aa: CASSLPGFTNEKLFF
j_gene: TRBJ2-3; v_gene: TRBV29-1; d_gene: .; abundance: many; CDR3nt: TGCAGCGCCGCGGGGGCAGGGGGACTACCTCGGGCAGATACGCAGTATTTT; CDR3aa: CSAAGAGGLPRADTQYF
j_gene: TRBJ2-1; v_gene: TRBV18; d_gene: .; abundance: .; CDR3nt: TGTGCCAGCTCACCACCGACCCGGGAGCAGTTCTTC; CDR3aa: CASSPPTREQFF
j_gene: TRBJ1-4; v_gene: TRBV6-5; d_gene: TRBD1; abundance: few; CDR3nt: TGTGCCAGCACCGATACGAAGACAGGGAGTGAAAAACTGTTTTTT; CDR3aa: CASTDTKTGSEKLFF
j_gene: TRBJ1-4; v_gene: TRBV20-1; d_gene: .; abundance: .; CDR3nt: TGCAGTGCAGGAAGGAGCTTTGGCGGTGAAAAACTGTTTTTT; CDR3aa: CSAGRSFGGEKLFF
j_gene: TRBJ1-3; v_gene: TRBV7-9; d_gene: TRBD1; abundance: few; CDR3nt: TGTGCCAGCAGCCGAAACAACAGGGGCCCCGTATATTTT; CDR3aa: CASSRNNRGPVYF
j_gene: TRBJ1-1; v_gene: TRBV6-5; d_gene: TRBD1; abundance: few; CDR3nt: TGTGCCAGCAGTTACGCCGGGACAGGGAACACTGAAGCTTTCTTT; CDR3aa: CASSYAGTGNTEAFF
j_gene: TRBJ2-1; v_gene: TRBV6-6; d_gene: .; abundance: few; CDR3nt: TGTGCCAGCAGTTACTCAAGGGCAGGGTTCCTCAGTGAGCAGTTCTTC; CDR3aa: CASSYSRAGFLSEQFF
j_gene: TRBJ2-3; v_gene: TRBV6-2/TRBV6-3; d_gene: TRBD2; abundance: many; CDR3nt: TGTGCCAGCAGTTACGTCTATCGGCTGCTAGCGGGAGGGCGCACAGATACGCAGTATTTT; CDR3aa: CASSYVYRLLAGGRTDTQYF
j_gene: TRBJ2-5; v_gene: TRBV28; d_gene: .; abundance: few; CDR3nt: TGTGCCAGCCAGCGGACCCGGCAGGCCCCCATAGAGACCCAGTACTTC; CDR3aa: CASQRTRQAPIETQYF
j_gene: TRBJ1-2; v_gene: TRBV27; d_gene: TRBD1; abundance: .; CDR3nt: TGTGCCAGCAGTTTATCCGGGGGACAGGGCTATGGCTACACCTTC; CDR3aa: CASSLSGGQGYGYTF
j_gene: TRBJ1-6; v_gene: TRBV20-1; d_gene: TRBD1; abundance: few; CDR3nt: TGCAGTGCTAGGGTACAGGGGGCATATAATTCACCCCTCCACTTT; CDR3aa: CSARVQGAYNSPLHF
j_gene: TRBJ1-5; v_gene: TRBV5-1; d_gene: .; abundance: .; CDR3nt: TGCGCCAGCAGCTTGGGAGACAGAGCAAATCAGCCCCAGCATTTT; CDR3aa: CASSLGDRANQPQHF
j_gene: TRBJ1-5; v_gene: TRBV2; d_gene: TRBD1; abundance: .; CDR3nt: TGTGCCAGCAGCGTGACAGGGCTTGGCCAGCCCCAGCATTTT; CDR3aa: CASSVTGLGQPQHF
j_gene: TRBJ1-2; v_gene: TRBV18; d_gene: .; abundance: .; CDR3nt: TGTGCCAGCTCACCACCGGAGGGGCTACGTGGCTACACCTTC; CDR3aa: CASSPPEGLRGYTF
j_gene: TRBJ2-1; v_gene: TRBV28; d_gene: .; abundance: many; CDR3nt: TGTGCCAGCAGCCCCGACAGGATCAGTGAGCAGTTCTTC; CDR3aa: CASSPDRISEQFF
j_gene: TRBJ1-2; v_gene: TRBV12-3/TRBV12-4; d_gene: .; abundance: .; CDR3nt: TGTGCCAGCACCCGAGACGGAGTACCTAACTATGGCTACACCTTC; CDR3aa: CASTRDGVPNYGYTF
j_gene: TRBJ1-1; v_gene: TRBV12-3/TRBV12-4; d_gene: TRBD1; abundance: many; CDR3nt: TGTGCCAGCAGAGCGACAGGGGGCACTGAAGCTTTCTTT; CDR3aa: CASRATGGTEAFF
j_gene: TRBJ2-7; v_gene: TRBV2; d_gene: .; abundance: few; CDR3nt: TGTGCCAGCAGTGACCCCAACCGCTACGAGCAGTACTTC; CDR3aa: CASSDPNRYEQYF